Each of the 8 T cell receptor beta chains below was sequenced from the same sample in a study of response to subunit inactivated influenza vaccine. TCRdb redid the calling of the RT-PCR reads with MiXCR, one entry per CDR3 protein. The table shows roughly 630,000 distinct CDR3 sequences, with 14% occurring only once. The input for sequencing was PBMCs from blood, taken 14 to 15 days before vaccination. These TCRs come from a man between 50 and 59 years old who received an inactivated influenza vaccine.

The CDR3 DNA follows: TGTGCCAGCAGCCGAGGGCTGCCAGACTACAATCAGCCCCAGCATTTT. This encodes CASSRGLPDYNQPQHF. The chain carries TRBV6-1 and TRBJ1-5; D unresolved. The CDR3 length is 16 residues. Germline-derived CDR1 and CDR2 are MNHNS and SASEGT. Deletions cut 6 bases from V and 3 bases from J, with 18 bases between.

This clonotype was recorded at least ten times. The CDR3 protein is CASSEPDSSSNEKLFF. The CDR3 DNA reads TGTGCCAGCAGTGAGCCCGACAGCTCGAGTAATGAAAAACTGTTTTTT. The chain is built from TRBV6-1 and TRBJ1-4; perhaps TRBD1 as D (5 bases). In germline, CDR1 is MNHNS, CDR2 SASEGT. The CDR3 sequence is 16 residues long. The V and J ends lost 3 bases and 4 bases respectively, with 15 bases between them.

In its sample, this clonotype was seen many times. V is TRBV7-2 and J is TRBJ2-3, with 7 bases identical to TRBD1. Germline V lookup: CDR1 SGHTA, CDR2 FQGNSA. The CDR3 totals 14 residues. V shed 4 bases, J shed 3 bases, and the junction held 4 bases outside the gene matches. The CDR3 sequence is CASSSRQGTDTQYF. CDR3 sequence (DNA): TGTGCCAGCAGCTCAAGACAGGGAACAGATACGCAGTATTTT.

V usage is TRBV20-1 and J usage is TRBJ2-5, with D maybe TRBD2 (5 bases). CDR3 size: 13 residues. The germline CDR1 and CDR2 sequences are DFQATT and SNEGSKA (reference sequence). The V and J ends lost 2 bases and 2 bases respectively, with 9 bases between them. This CDR3 is CSARSWEQETQYF. The CDR3, as DNA: TGCAGTGCTAGAAGTTGGGAGCAAGAGACCCAGTACTTC.

The sample holds a few counts of this clonotype. The rearrangement links TRBV29-1 to TRBJ1-2; D is perhaps TRBD1 (5 bases). Germline assignment: CDR1 SQVTM and CDR2 ANQGSEA. The length of the CDR3 is 12 residues. V lost 4 bases and J lost 7, with 13 bases in between. CDR3 sequence reads: CSVVMGLAGYTF. The CDR3 coding sequence is TGCAGCGTTGTGATGGGACTTGCTGGCTACACCTTC.

The table lists this clonotype with many counts. The chain has TRBV12-3 or TRBV12-4 and TRBJ2-2; tentatively, D is TRBD1 (7 bases). There are 16 residues in the CDR3. V lost 3 bases and J lost 5, with 16 bases in between. The CDR3 loop reads CASSFLEGAGTGELFF. In DNA, the CDR3 is TGTGCCAGCAGTTTCTTGGAGGGGGCAGGTACCGGGGAGCTGTTTTTT.

The chain joins TRBV28 to TRBJ2-7; 9 nucleotides agree with TRBD2. The V gene end was trimmed by 5 bases and the J gene end by 7 bases; junction bases not matched to a gene: 12. The V gene's germline CDR1 is MDHEN and CDR2 SYDVKM. This CDR3 contains 15 residues. DNA for the CDR3: TGTGCCAGCAGTCTCACACCGGGACTAGCTAAAGAGCAGTACTTC. It is translated as CASSLTPGLAKEQYF.

In this sample, this clonotype turned up many times. The chain's CDR3 is CASRTEGDGELFF. The DNA of the CDR3 is TGTGCCAGCAGGACGGAGGGGGACGGGGAGCTGTTTTTT. The chain joins TRBV7-9 to TRBJ2-2; TRBD1 or TRBD2 may be the D gene (6 bases each). V was pared by 6 bases and J by 7 bases, with 12 bases between. The CDR3 is made up of 13 amino acids. Germline V CDR1 and CDR2: SEHNR, FQNEAQ (reference sequence).